Shown below are 18 T cell receptor beta chains from a single sample sequenced in a study of read filtering for tumor transcriptome and immune sequencing. From roughly 390 ng of RNA, a library with molecular barcoded alpha/delta and beta/gamma adaptors was made. MiXCR, applied by TCRdb to the reads, yields one record per CDR3 protein. The sample has about 130,000 distinct CDR3 sequences, 13% seen once. Sequencing used a population of CD138-negative cells sorted from bone marrow. The receptors were sampled from a donor aged 40 or over with multiple myeloma.

This clonotype was found a few times. V usage is TRBV30 and J usage is TRBJ2-5, with no clear D. Germline CDR1 is GTSNPN and CDR2 is SVGIG (reference sequence). The CDR3 sequence is 11 residues long. Trimming took 0 bases from V and 4 from J, leaving 3 bases between them. CDR3 sequence: CAWSVVETQYF. The CDR3 DNA reads as TGTGCCTGGAGTGTTGTAGAGACCCAGTACTTC. Full variable domain (rest looked up from reference TRBV30 and TRBJ2-5): SQTIHQWPATLVQPVGSPLSLECTVEGTSNPNLYWYRQAAGRGLQLLFYSVGIGQISSEVPQNLSASRPQDRQFILSSKKLLLSDSGFYLCAWSVVETQYFGPGTRLLVL.

There are many counts of this clonotype. This chain uses TRBV9 with TRBJ1-6; TRBD1 is a possible D gene (6 bases). This CDR3 is built from 15 residues. The germline CDR1 and CDR2 sequences are SGDLS and YYNGEE. With 0 bases removed from V and 8 bases from J, the gap between germline ends came to 12 bases. The CDR3 here is CASSVGSGADSPLHF. CDR3 DNA: TGTGCCAGCAGCGTAGGTTCAGGGGCAGATTCACCCCTCCACTTT.

A remark on this clonotype: A much larger clone lies a single base off, so this may be a read error. The V gene is TRBV28, the J gene TRBJ2-1, with D hard to call. The CDR3 totals 12 residues. Germline assignment: CDR1 MDHEN and CDR2 SYDVKM. CDR3 DNA sequence: TGTTCCAGCAGTTTAGAGTTCGGTAAGCAGTTCTTC. It encodes CSSSLEFGKQFF.

This clonotype was found many times. The chain combines TRBV30 with TRBJ1-1; D remains unclear. V lost 5 bases and J lost 3, with 13 bases in between. Per the germline V gene, CDR1 is GTSNPN and CDR2 is SVGIG (reference sequence). The CDR3 is 13 amino acids. The CDR3, as DNA: TGTGCCTGGGAGCTGACAATTGACACTGAAGCTTTCTTT. It is translated as CAWELTIDTEAFF. Based on the CDR3 plus reference TRBV30 and TRBJ1-1, the full variable domain is SQTIHQWPATLVQPVGSPLSLECTVEGTSNPNLYWYRQAAGRGLQLLFYSVGIGQISSEVPQNLSASRPQDRQFILSSKKLLLSDSGFYLCAWELTIDTEAFFGQGTRLTVV.

This clonotype was picked up many times. V gene TRBV12-3 or TRBV12-4 combines with J gene TRBJ1-4; D might be TRBD1 (5 bases). V lost 6 bases and J lost 5, with 13 bases in between. This CDR3 contains 14 residues. CDR3 residues: CASSPGLSNEKLFF. CDR3 nucleotides: TGTGCCAGCAGCCCGGGACTGTCCAATGAAAAACTGTTTTTT.

On this clonotype itself: Possible read error: a much larger clone is one base away. The J gene is TRBJ1-1, the V gene TRBV6-5, with D unresolved. CDR3 length: 14 amino acids. Germline V gene lookup returns CDR1 MNHEY and CDR2 SVGAGI. The CDR3 loop reads CASGYSAGRAEAFF. The DNA of the CDR3 is TGTGCCAGCGGTTACTCAGCGGGTCGGGCTGAAGCTTTCTTT.

The chain links TRBV5-1 to TRBJ1-6, with 9 positions matching TRBD1. The CDR3 extends over 14 amino acids. The germline CDR1 and CDR2 sequences are SGHRS and YFSETQ. Trimming cost V 0 bases and J 11 bases; bases outside gene matches: 3. DNA for the CDR3: TGCGCCAGCAGCTTGGGACAGGGGGTGACACCCCTCCACTTT. Translation gives CASSLGQGVTPLHF.

The chain links TRBV6-2 or TRBV6-3 to TRBJ2-5; TRBD2 is a possible D gene (5 bases). The ends were cut back, 0 bases at V and 4 bases at J, with 15 bases in the middle. Per the germline V gene, CDR1 is MNHEY and CDR2 is SVGEGT. The CDR3 length is 16 residues. The CDR3, as DNA: TGTGCCAGCAGTTACTCCCTTCTGGACTGGCGAGAGACCCAGTACTTC. Amino acids: CASSYSLLDWRETQYF.

This clonotype was observed at least ten times. V and J are TRBV7-9 and TRBJ1-4; D not certain. In germline, CDR1 is SEHNR, CDR2 FQNEAQ (reference sequence). V lost 4 bases to trimming and J lost 5 bases, with 11 bases between them. The CDR3 extends over 14 amino acids. In DNA form, the CDR3 reads TGTGCCAGCAGCTCGGAAGGTTTGAATGAAAAACTGTTTTTT. Amino acid sequence: CASSSEGLNEKLFF.

The chain uses TRBV21-1 and TRBJ1-5. TRBV21-1 is a recognized pseudogene. The CDR3 runs 18 residues. The CDR3 DNA follows: TGTGCCAGCAGCAAATCTAACTGGGAGACGTATAGCAATCAGCCCCAGCATTTT. This sequence encodes CASSKSNWETYSNQPQHF.

This clonotype was seen only a few times. V is TRBV12-3 or TRBV12-4 and J is TRBJ2-2; 8 bases are a match to TRBD1. The CDR3 spans 15 residues. V gave up 5 bases and J gave up 4 bases; unmatched junction bases: 6. Written as DNA, the CDR3 is TGTGCCAGCAGTCCCAGGGGGCGCGGCACCGGGGAGCTGTTTTTT. Its translation is CASSPRGRGTGELFF.

Ten or more counts support this clonotype. The CDR3 DNA sequence: TGTGCCAGCAGGGGGACTGTCTCCTACAATGAGCAGTTCTTC. Translation: CASRGTVSYNEQFF. J is TRBJ2-1 and V is TRBV12-3 or TRBV12-4; weak D call: TRBD2 (6 bases). Trimming removed 6 bases from V and 0 bases from J, with 9 bases in between. The CDR3 extends over 14 amino acids.

In its sample, this clonotype was seen many times. This rearrangement joins TRBV30 to TRBJ2-7, with TRBD2 identical over 10 bases. The CDR3 spans 14 residues. The germline CDR1 and CDR2 sequences are GTSNPN and SVGIG (reference sequence). J lost 6 bases, V lost 3 bases, and 8 bases had no gene match. In nucleotides, the CDR3 is TGTGCCTGGAGCCCTGGACTAGCGGCTTCCGAGCAGTACTTC. Translated: CAWSPGLAASEQYF.

As regards this clonotype: A much bigger clone sits one base away, suggesting this may be a read error. The chain carries TRBV28 and TRBJ1-1; 10 nucleotides agree with TRBD1. Germline CDR1 MDHEN, CDR2 SYDVKM. This CDR3 spans 13 amino acids. The CDR3 sequence: CASSSGQGSEVFF. DNA for the CDR3: TGTGCCAGCAGTTCGGGACAGGGGTCTGAAGTTTTCTTT. Full variable domain (rest looked up from reference TRBV28 and TRBJ1-1): DVKVTQSSRYLVKRTGEKVFLECVQDMDHENMFWYRQDPGLGLRLIYFSYDVKMKEKGDIPEGYSVSREKKERFSLILESASTNQTSMYLCASSSGQGSEVFFGQGTRLTVV.

The chain carries TRBV28 and TRBJ1-2; a weak D match, TRBD1 (6 bases). V dropped 5 bases and J dropped 8 bases, with 24 bases sitting between them. This CDR3 spans 16 amino acids. Germline V CDR1 and CDR2: MDHEN, SYDVKM. The CDR3 nucleotides are TGTGCCAGCAGTGAGGGGGTGGAAGGTCTAAAGGGCGGCTACACCTTC. Translated, it gives CASSEGVEGLKGGYTF.

This clonotype was seen more than once but under ten times. The chain joins TRBV29-1 to TRBJ1-1; D remains ambiguous. The germline V gene has CDR1 SQVTM and CDR2 ANQGSEA. This CDR3 spans 13 amino acids. The V end was cut by 3 bases, the J end by 3 bases, with 11 bases between. CDR3 loop: CSVDWTPDTEAFF. CDR3 in DNA: TGCAGCGTTGACTGGACTCCCGACACTGAAGCTTTCTTT.

This clonotype appeared many times. The chain has TRBV7-2 and TRBJ2-1; D gene ambiguous. Germline lookup yields CDR1 SGHTA and CDR2 FQGNSA. The length of the CDR3 is 13 residues. Trimming left V 10 bases short and J 8 bases short, with 18 bases between. CDR3 sequence: CATCLSGPYEQFF. For the CDR3, the DNA is TGTGCCACCTGCCTTAGTGGGCCGTATGAGCAGTTCTTC.

In its sample, this clonotype was seen a few times. The chain links TRBV7-2 to TRBJ2-4; 8 bases line up with TRBD1. The CDR3 covers 15 residues. The V segment lost 4 bases and the J segment 2 bases; nucleotides outside the gene matches: 4. Germline CDR1 is SGHTA and CDR2 is FQGNSA. The CDR3 here is CASSWDRFTKNIQYF. The CDR3 DNA follows: TGTGCCAGCAGCTGGGACAGGTTCACCAAAAACATTCAGTACTTC. Combining the CDR3 with reference TRBV7-2 and TRBJ2-4 gives the whole variable domain GAGVSQSPSNKVTEKGKDVELRCDPISGHTALYWYRQSLGQGLEFLIYFQGNSAPDKSGLPSDRFSAERTGGSVSTLTIQRTQQEDSAVYLCASSWDRFTKNIQYFGAGTRLSVL.